This T cell receptor (beta chain) came from a study of response to subunit inactivated influenza vaccine (dated by TCRdb to the late 2010s). Background for the entire study: To follow how T cells responded to a trivalent subunit inactivated influenza vaccine, the researchers relied on deep quantitative profiling of the T cell receptor repertoire.

Libraries were constructed by RT-PCR. The sequencer listed for this sample is Illumina HiSeq 2500. TCRdb passed the public sequencing reads through fastp at Q25 and MiXCR, retaining productive beta sequences. Under each unique CDR3 protein, matching rows form one entry showing the most common genes and DNA. This sample is represented by hundreds of thousands of distinct CDR3 sequences; 15% to 20% of them were singletons. The top ten clonotypes cover approximately 10% of the sample. Counted from cysteine to phenylalanine, this CDR3 has 13 amino acids. Here the CDR3 DNA is all that survives: 39 bases in frame from base 1. The germline V gene (reference sequence) gives CDR1 as SEHNR and CDR2 as FQNEAQ. Overall results and qualifications from the work: The authors proposed that each seasonal influenza vaccination may bring in only a limited number of new T cells.

As concerns this clonotype: Its antigen target is currently unknown. The junction differs from germline at one of its ends, possibly a read error.

The chain employs TRBV7-9 and TRBJ2-7; TRBD1 agrees with 7 junctional bases. The sequencing here drew on PBMCs from blood, taken roughly 5 days after vaccination. This sequence originates from a man aged 50-60 years who received an inactivated influenza vaccine. Donor details come from another sample of the same person, matched by shared clones. This receptor has the CDR3 CASSGQASYEQSF. The nucleotides are TGTGCCAGCAGCGGACAGGCTTCCTACGAGCAGTCCTTC.